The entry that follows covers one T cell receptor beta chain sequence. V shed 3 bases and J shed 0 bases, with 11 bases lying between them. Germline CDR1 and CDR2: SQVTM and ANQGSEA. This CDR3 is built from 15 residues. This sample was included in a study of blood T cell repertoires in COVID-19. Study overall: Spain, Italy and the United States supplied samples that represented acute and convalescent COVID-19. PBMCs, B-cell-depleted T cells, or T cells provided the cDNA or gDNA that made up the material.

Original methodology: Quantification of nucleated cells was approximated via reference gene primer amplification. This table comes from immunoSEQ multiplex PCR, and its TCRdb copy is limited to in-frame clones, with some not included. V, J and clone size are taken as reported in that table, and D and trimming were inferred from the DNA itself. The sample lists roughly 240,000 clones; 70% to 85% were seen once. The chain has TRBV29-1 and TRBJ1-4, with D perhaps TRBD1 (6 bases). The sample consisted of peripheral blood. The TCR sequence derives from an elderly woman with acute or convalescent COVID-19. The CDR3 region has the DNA TGCAGCGTTGATACAGGGACCCCAACTAATGAAAAACTGTTTTTT. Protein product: CSVDTGTPTNEKLFF.